This T cell receptor beta chain was sequenced in a study of blood T cell repertoires in COVID-19. Across the whole study: The cDNA or gDNA used as material had been derived from T cells, B-cell-depleted T cells, or PBMCs.

Trimming removed 5 bases from V and 2 bases from J; junction bases left unmatched: 9. The CDR3 runs 15 residues. CDR1 is LNHDA, CDR2 SQIVND, per germline (reference sequence). Authors' analysis steps: Amplified reference gene primers provided the basis for estimating nucleated cell counts. Profiled with immunoSEQ multiplex PCR; TCRdb holds only in-frame clones, not every one. From that table come the V and J calls and clone size; the DNA was used to work out D and trimming. The table includes 150,000 to 200,000 clones, approximately 93% detected once. Material for sequencing was peripheral blood. The chain combines TRBV19 with TRBJ2-7; 7 bases line up with TRBD1. This receptor was taken from a woman aged 55-69 years with COVID-19, enrolled during active disease. As DNA, the CDR3 is TGTGCCAGTAGTGCCGGGACAGCTAGAGCCTACGAGCAGTACTTC. It yields the protein CASSAGTARAYEQYF.